The clone carrying this T cell receptor (beta chain) was seen many times. This sample is part of a study of neurological immune-mediated disorders. TCRdb re-called the 5' RACE reads through MiXCR, storing one row per CDR3 protein. The table shows tens of thousands of distinct CDR3 sequences, with approximately 4.1% occurring only once. This TCR derives from a man in his fifties with multiple sclerosis. Sequencing was carried out using PBMCs.

CDR3 coding DNA: TGCAGTGCTAGTGCCGGCGGGGAAGAGACCCAGTACTTC. Amino acids: CSASAGGEETQYF. The genes are TRBV20-1 and TRBJ2-5; the D gene is possibly TRBD2 (6 bases). This CDR3 region has 13 residues. Trimming left V 3 bases short and J 3 bases short, with 11 bases between. CDR1 is DFQATT, CDR2 SNEGSKA, per germline (reference sequence).